The entry that follows covers one T cell receptor (beta chain) sequence. Antigen unknown. The data stem from a study of T cells expressing NK-cell markers. Study background: According to the study, TCR beta repertoires originated from sorted CD3+CD56+NKG2C+, CD3+CD56+NKG2C- and CD3+CD56-NKG2C+ T cells. Eight donors were sequenced, of whom seven were HCMV-seropositive, while the remaining one was HCMV-seronegative. General study findings and limits: HCMV specificity of the expanded NKG2C+ T cell clones stayed unclear.

Production of TCR beta cDNA relied on 5'RACE template switching with UMIs. After re-calling the 5' RACE reads, TCRdb lists one entry per CDR3 protein, DNA absent. The repertoire table contains hundreds of thousands of distinct CDR3 sequences. The CDR3 covers 14 residues. Sequencing was carried out using blood T cells: a sorted CD56 or NKG2C T cell subset, CD4+ or CD8+ T cells, or bulk PBMC T cells (not recorded which). This rearrangement joins TRBV12-3 or TRBV12-4 to TRBJ2-7; with no DNA, the TCRdb D assignment of TRBD1 cannot be verified. The sequence derives from a man aged 18 to 69 in good health. The CDR3: CASSFHQGRYEQYF.